A single sample is the source of the 13 T cell receptor beta chains below, sequenced in a study of shared clonotypes between healthy human individuals. Generated by immunoSEQ multiplex PCR, the TCRdb table keeps only in-frame clones and is missing some. In the table there are about 1.4 million clones, 95% to 97% of which are singletons. The sample comprised naive CD4+ T cells sorted from blood. Subset defined: CD45RA+ positively selected. Receptors were obtained from a man aged 30 to 45 in good health.

The chain combines TRBV7-9 with TRBJ1-5; 7 bases fit TRBD1. The CDR3 contains 19 residues. Germline V gene lookup returns CDR1 SEHNR and CDR2 FQNEAQ (reference sequence). J lost 0 bases, V lost 3 bases, and 14 bases had no gene match. The CDR3 region has the DNA TGTGCCAGCAGCTTTGTAACAGGGGTTAAGGAAGGTAGCAATCAGCCCCAGCATTTT. Protein: CASSFVTGVKEGSNQPQHF.

This chain connects TRBV30 to TRBJ1-1, with D possibly TRBD1 on 6 matching bases. Germline V lookup: CDR1 GTSNPN, CDR2 SVGIG (reference sequence). V was cut by 0 bases and J by 7 bases, with 18 bases left in between. This CDR3 has 15 residues. The CDR3 loop is CAWSVQAGDLVEAFF. The CDR3 DNA follows: TGTGCCTGGAGTGTACAAGCAGGGGACTTGGTTGAAGCTTTCTTT.

CDR3 coding DNA: TGTGCCAGCAGTTCTCTGGACAGGGACACCGGGGAGCTGTTTTTT. Translating it yields CASSSLDRDTGELFF. The genes are TRBV27 and TRBJ2-2, with 8 bases matching TRBD1. The CDR3 runs to 15 residues. The junction had 4 bases not matched to a gene; V was cut back by 4 bases and J by 3 bases. Germline V gene sequence: CDR1 MNHEY, CDR2 SMNVEV (reference sequence).

The J gene is TRBJ2-2, the V gene TRBV9; D unresolved. The germline V and J ends were trimmed by 1 base and 4 bases, with 8 bases remaining between them. The CDR3 length is 14 residues. Looked up from germline, CDR1 is SGDLS and CDR2 is YYNGEE. The CDR3 reads CASSVTLGTGELFF. CDR3 coding DNA: TGTGCCAGCAGCGTAACTCTAGGCACCGGGGAGCTGTTTTTT.

The rearrangement links TRBV20-1 to TRBJ2-7; D possibly uses TRBD1 or TRBD2 (5 bases each). V lost 5 bases, J lost 7 bases, and 12 bases lay in between. This CDR3 has 11 residues. Germline-derived CDR1 and CDR2 are DFQATT and SNEGSKA (reference sequence). CDR3 amino acids: CSAEGMREQYF. In DNA form, the CDR3 reads TGCAGTGCTGAGGGGATGCGAGAGCAGTACTTC.

The chain combines TRBV4-1 with TRBJ2-2, with D possibly matching TRBD2 (5 bases). Trimming shortened V by 0 bases and J by 0 bases, and 17 bases separated the two germline ends. The CDR3 length is 19 residues. Per germline, CDR1 MGHRA and CDR2 YSYEKL. This chain's CDR3 is CASSQESFNGAANTGELFF. The DNA for the CDR3 is TGCGCCAGCAGCCAAGAAAGCTTTAACGGAGCGGCGAACACCGGGGAGCTGTTTTTT.

Remarks on this clone: The identical CDR3 is also encoded by other nucleotide sequences in the sample. V usage is TRBV7-2 and J usage is TRBJ2-1, with 12 bases lining up with TRBD2. The junction had 3 bases not matched to a gene; V was cut back by 5 bases and J by 4 bases. The germline CDR1 and CDR2 sequences are SGHTA and FQGNSA. This CDR3 contains 15 residues. CDR3 DNA sequence: TGTGCCAGCAGCACCGGACTAGCGGGGTACAATGAGCAGTTCTTC. Translated, it gives CASSTGLAGYNEQFF. Full variable domain (rest looked up from reference TRBV7-2 and TRBJ2-1): GAGVSQSPSNKVTEKGKDVELRCDPISGHTALYWYRQSLGQGLEFLIYFQGNSAPDKSGLPSDRFSAERTGGSVSTLTIQRTQQEDSAVYLCASSTGLAGYNEQFFGPGTRLTVL.

The gene calls are TRBV10-3 and TRBJ2-2; TRBD1 is a possible D gene (6 bases). Trimming removed 5 bases at V and 6 bases at J, with 16 bases between. The CDR3 runs to 15 residues. Per the germline V gene, CDR1 is ENHRY and CDR2 is SYGVKD. CDR3 nucleotides: TGTGCCATCAGTTCGACAGGCCAGGGGTCCGGGGAGCTGTTTTTT. It specifies CAISSTGQGSGELFF.

To note about this clone: Additional DNA sequences in this sample encode the identical CDR3. This chain uses TRBV20-1 with TRBJ2-5; D gene ambiguous. In germline, CDR1 is DFQATT, CDR2 SNEGSKA (reference sequence). The CDR3 extends over 11 amino acids. V lost 1 base to trimming and J lost 5 bases, with 5 bases between them. CDR3 loop: CSARVVETQYF. CDR3 sequence (DNA): TGCAGTGCTAGAGTGGTGGAGACCCAGTACTTC.

This clone was detected only a few times. The J gene is TRBJ2-4, the V gene TRBV29-1; 11 nucleotides match TRBD2. V was clipped by 4 bases and J by 6 bases; unmatched bases: 5. Germline lookup yields CDR1 SQVTM and CDR2 ANQGSEA. The CDR3 is 14 amino acids. DNA of the CDR3: TGCAGCGTTGGAGTAGCGGGAGGGGTAAACATTCAGTACTTC. Residues: CSVGVAGGVNIQYF.

Turning to this clone: The identical CDR3 is also encoded by other nucleotide sequences in the sample. The gene calls are TRBV6-5 and TRBJ1-1; D might be TRBD1 (6 bases). V dropped 0 bases and J dropped 3 bases, with 8 bases sitting between them. This CDR3 spans 14 amino acids. The germline V gene encodes CDR1 MNHEY and CDR2 SVGAGI. The CDR3 DNA follows: TGTGCCAGCAGTTACTCGCCAGGGGACACTGAAGCTTTCTTT. Protein: CASSYSPGDTEAFF.

The genes are TRBV5-1 and TRBJ2-5; possibly TRBD1 for D (5 bases). The CDR3 consists of 14 residues. The germline CDR1 and CDR2 sequences are SGHRS and YFSETQ. The ends were cut back, 0 bases at V and 2 bases at J, with 8 bases in the middle. As DNA, the CDR3 is TGCGCCAGCAGCTTGGGGGCAGGGCAAGAGACCCAGTACTTC. Its protein is CASSLGAGQETQYF. The full variable domain, rest sourced from reference TRBV5-1 and TRBJ2-5, is KAGVTQTPRYLIKTRGQQVTLSCSPISGHRSVSWYQQTPGQGLQFLFEYFSETQRNKGNFPGRFSGRQFSNSRSEMNVSTLELGDSALYLCASSLGAGQETQYFGPGTRLLVL.

The chain couples TRBV9 to TRBJ2-7, with D maybe TRBD1 (5 bases). CDR1 SGDLS and CDR2 YYNGEE come from the germline V gene. This CDR3 region has 16 residues. With 2 bases removed from V and 2 bases from J, the gap between germline ends came to 17 bases. This CDR3 reads CASSVTSLSGTYEQYF. CDR3 bases: TGTGCCAGCAGCGTTACGTCCCTTTCAGGGACCTACGAGCAGTACTTC.